Below are 6 T cell receptor beta chains sequenced from a single sample in a study of blood T cell repertoires in COVID-19. Produced via immunoSEQ multiplex PCR; TCRdb's table is partial and in-frame only. The table has 100,000 or so clones, 85% seen once. The sequencing input was peripheral blood. All receptors come from a man aged 60-69 years with acute or convalescent COVID-19.

The J gene is TRBJ2-7, the V gene TRBV5-5; 7 bases match TRBD1. The CDR3 length is 14 residues. V lost 2 bases to trimming and J lost 4 bases; unmatched junction nucleotides: 6. Germline loops: CDR1 SGHKS, CDR2 YYEKEE (reference sequence). The CDR3 here is CASSFRQGRYEQYF. CDR3 nucleotides: TGTGCCAGCAGCTTCCGACAGGGAAGGTACGAGCAGTACTTC.

The J gene is TRBJ1-2, the V gene TRBV4-1; 7 nucleotides match TRBD1. The CDR3 consists of 15 residues. Germline assignment: CDR1 MGHRA and CDR2 YSYEKL. V shed 3 bases and J 8 bases; nucleotides not matched to a gene: 12. The CDR3 DNA sequence: TGCGCCAGCAGCCAGGTTGACAGGGAGAAGATAGGCTACACCTTC. As protein: CASSQVDREKIGYTF.

The chain recombines TRBV7-3 with TRBJ2-3; weak D call: TRBD2 (5 bases). The V and J ends lost 5 bases and 1 base respectively, with 7 bases between them. The CDR3 extends over 13 amino acids. Germline CDR1 SGHTA, CDR2 FQGTGA. This CDR3 reads CASSPGGTDTQYF. DNA of the CDR3: TGTGCCAGCAGCCCCGGGGGCACAGATACGCAGTATTTT.

This rearrangement joins TRBV6-1 to TRBJ2-1; 8 bases map to TRBD2. The CDR3 sequence is 16 residues long. From germline, CDR1 is MNHNS and CDR2 SASEGT. J was trimmed by 9 bases and V by 2 bases; bases with no gene match: 12. CDR3 DNA sequence: TGTGCCAGCAGTGAACCCGGGAGGGGCCCCTGGGGTGAGCAGTTCTTC. It yields the protein CASSEPGRGPWGEQFF.

The chain couples TRBV2 to TRBJ1-2, with 9 bases aligning to TRBD1. The germline gives CDR1 SNHLY, CDR2 FYNNEI. The CDR3 sequence is 14 residues long. V gave up 5 bases and J gave up 5 bases; unmatched junction bases: 6. CDR3 nucleotide sequence: TGTGCCAGCAGTTCACAGGGGGCGCGTTATGGCTACACCTTC. This sequence encodes CASSSQGARYGYTF.

In this sample, this clone turned up once. This chain joins TRBV5-1 and TRBJ2-1, with a possible D match to TRBD2 (6 bases). The V gene's germline CDR1 is SGHRS and CDR2 YFSETQ. The CDR3 spans 15 residues. V was shortened by 2 bases and J by 3 bases, with 12 bases between the two germline ends. This CDR3 is CASSFERAIYNEQFF. The CDR3 nucleotides are TGCGCCAGCAGCTTTGAGCGGGCGATCTACAATGAGCAGTTCTTC. The full variable domain, rest sourced from reference TRBV5-1 and TRBJ2-1, is KAGVTQTPRYLIKTRGQQVTLSCSPISGHRSVSWYQQTPGQGLQFLFEYFSETQRNKGNFPGRFSGRQFSNSRSEMNVSTLELGDSALYLCASSFERAIYNEQFFGPGTRLTVL.